This TCR beta chain was sequenced for a study of cytomegalovirus exposure and HLA in healthy donors. A word on this clone: Its antigen remains unidentified.

Sequencing used immunoSEQ multiplex PCR; TCRdb keeps in-frame clones, though not all of them. The data contain tens of thousands of clones, roughly 85% of them singletons. Study observations and caveats: CMV antigen specificity was confirmed in vitro for a few CMV-associated chains.

Trimming at V came to 4 bases and at J to 3 bases, leaving 2 bases not matched to a gene. Germline CDR1 MRHNA, CDR2 SNTAGT. CDR3 length: 15 residues. The sequence derives from a man aged 18 to 30 in good health and CMV-seropositive. The genes are TRBV6-4 and TRBJ2-1, with 11 bases identical to TRBD2. The sequencing sample was made of PBMCs. The CDR3: CASSVGTSGYNEQFF. In DNA, the CDR3 is TGTGCCAGCAGTGTCGGGACTAGCGGCTACAATGAGCAGTTCTTC.